Below, 17 T cell receptor beta chains from the same sample are listed, as sequenced in a study of CD8 T cells in Susac syndrome. Random hexamers primed reverse transcription of about 0.45 to 1 ug RNA. TCRdb passed the immunoSEQ multiplex PCR reads through MiXCR, listing each CDR3 protein once. The repertoire includes some 200,000 distinct CDR3 sequences, approximately 95% of them detected once, and 0.075% to 0.1% sits in the top ten. Sequencing was done on a sample of CD4+ T cells from PBMCs. These receptors originate from a human donor with Susac syndrome.

The chain joins TRBV5-6 to TRBJ2-7; D unresolved. From germline, CDR1 is SGHDT and CDR2 YYEEEE. The V and J ends lost 2 bases and 2 bases respectively, with 8 bases between them. The CDR3 is 13 residues long. CDR3 bases: TGTGCCAGCAGCTTTGACGGTCCCTACGAGCAGTACTTC. Translation: CASSFDGPYEQYF.

A single count supports this clonotype. The chain is built from TRBV4-1 and TRBJ2-3, with 10 bases lining up with TRBD2. The V and J ends lost 1 base and 6 bases, in that order; junction bases with no gene match: 4. Germline V CDR1 and CDR2: MGHRA, YSYEKL. CDR3 length: 15 amino acids. The CDR3 bases are TGCGCCAGCAGCCAAGCTGGACTAGCGGCCGATACGCAGTATTTT. It codes for CASSQAGLAADTQYF.

This chain uses TRBV12-3 or TRBV12-4 with TRBJ1-6; 7 bases fit TRBD1. V dropped 4 bases and J dropped 5; count of bases not matched to a gene: 8. CDR3 size: 16 residues. CDR3 in DNA: TGTGCCAGCAGTTCTACCGGGACAGTTAATAATTCACCCCTCCACTTT. It translates to CASSSTGTVNNSPLHF.

The chain uses TRBV3-1 and TRBJ2-5, with D possibly matching TRBD1 (5 bases). Trimming cost V 1 base and J 1 base, with 10 bases left between them. From germline, CDR1 is LGHDT and CDR2 YNNKEL (reference sequence). This CDR3 region has 15 residues. The CDR3, as DNA: TGTGCCAGCAGCCAAGTTACAGGACCCCAAGAGACCCAGTACTTC. Translated, it gives CASSQVTGPQETQYF.

The chain uses TRBV6-6 and TRBJ1-2; tentative D call: TRBD1 (6 bases). The germline V gene has CDR1 MNHNY and CDR2 SVGAGI (reference sequence). Trimming left V 6 bases short and J 3 bases short, with 20 bases between. There are 16 residues in the CDR3. The CDR3 coding sequence is TGTGCCAGCAGGCACAAACAGGGCCTACCCGACTATGGCTACACCTTC. Translating it yields CASRHKQGLPDYGYTF.

The CDR3 coding sequence is TGTGCCAGCAGTTATTCCGGGACAGGGACGCACGAGCAGTACTTC. It yields the protein CASSYSGTGTHEQYF. The chain uses TRBV6-2 or TRBV6-3 and TRBJ2-7, with 9 bases that match TRBD1. V trimming: 3 bases; J trimming: 5 bases; junction bases outside the gene matches: 8. The CDR3 is 15 amino acids. Germline CDR1 MNHEY, CDR2 SVGEGT.

This chain joins TRBV5-1 and TRBJ2-1; TRBD1 might be the D (6 bases). Trimming stripped 1 base from V and 7 bases from J, with 15 bases between. The CDR3 has 15 residues. CDR1 and CDR2 (germline): SGHRS, YFSETQ. CDR3: CASSLRAAQGNEQFF. The CDR3, as DNA: TGCGCCAGCAGCTTGCGAGCGGCCCAGGGGAATGAGCAGTTCTTC.

The chain combines TRBV23-1 with TRBJ1-6, with D possibly matching TRBD1 (6 bases). TRBV23-1 qualifies as an ORF whose function is uncertain. V was clipped by 1 base and J by 4 bases, with 11 bases between them. The CDR3 extends over 16 amino acids. CDR3 protein: CASSQLRTDYNSPLHF. CDR3 nucleotides: TGCGCCAGCAGTCAATTAAGGACAGATTATAATTCACCCCTCCACTTT.

This chain links TRBV12-3 or TRBV12-4 with TRBJ2-7, with no clear D. The CDR3 consists of 11 residues. V dropped 5 bases and J dropped 5 bases, with 7 bases sitting between them. The CDR3 DNA sequence: TGTGCCAGCAGTGGGCAAAACGAGCAGTACTTC. Translation: CASSGQNEQYF.

This rearrangement joins TRBV6-2 or TRBV6-3 to TRBJ1-2; 7 bases line up with TRBD1. CDR1 and CDR2 (germline): MNHEY, SVGEGT. The V segment lost 6 bases and the J segment 4 bases; nucleotides outside the gene matches: 5. The CDR3 extends over 13 amino acids. CDR3 residues: CASRGTASYGYTF. The CDR3 region has the DNA TGTGCCAGCAGGGGGACAGCATCCTATGGCTACACCTTC.

CDR3 DNA sequence: TGCAGTGCCTGGAAGGGGCTCACTGAAGCTTTCTTT. Protein product: CSAWKGLTEAFF. V gene TRBV20-1 combines with J gene TRBJ1-1, with D tentatively TRBD1 (5 bases). The CDR3 has 12 amino acids. V gave up 6 bases and J gave up 4 bases, with 12 bases separating them. Germline V gene sequence: CDR1 DFQATT, CDR2 SNEGSKA (reference sequence).

The chain combines TRBV14 with TRBJ2-1; no definite D call. This CDR3 contains 13 residues. The V gene lost 0 bases and the J gene lost 12 bases, with 12 bases spanning the gap. Germline V gene sequence: CDR1 SGHDN, CDR2 FVKESK. In nucleotides, the CDR3 is TGTGCCAGCAGCCAAGATGGTAGGACCAGGCAGTTCTTC. Protein: CASSQDGRTRQFF.

This sequence joins TRBV5-4 and TRBJ2-5; 11 bases map to TRBD2. The V gene's germline CDR1 is SGHNT and CDR2 YYREEE (reference sequence). Trimming took 7 bases from V and 4 from J; bases not matched to a gene: 9. This CDR3 contains 15 residues. CDR3 nucleotides: TGTGCCAGCGGACTGATCGGGACTAGCGGAGAGACCCAGTACTTC. Its protein is CASGLIGTSGETQYF.

The rearrangement links TRBV5-4 to TRBJ2-5, with 12 bases identical to TRBD1. CDR3 length: 16 amino acids. The ends lost 0 bases at V and 5 bases at J; junction bases unmatched: 5. Germline V CDR1 and CDR2: SGHNT, YYREEE (reference sequence). In nucleotides, the CDR3 is TGTGCCAGCAGCTTGGAGGGACAGGGGGCACTCGAGACCCAGTACTTC. It specifies CASSLEGQGALETQYF.

This chain links TRBV20-1 with TRBJ2-3; TRBD2 matches at 7 bases. Germline CDR1 is DFQATT and CDR2 is SNEGSKA (reference sequence). The CDR3 is 12 amino acids. V was clipped by 6 bases and J by 6 bases; unmatched bases: 6. The CDR3 region is CSAPWGGDTQYF. The CDR3 DNA reads as TGCAGTGCCCCTTGGGGGGGGGATACGCAGTATTTT.

CDR3 nucleotide sequence: TGTGCCAGCAGCTTAGGTGAGGGTCTGGAGACCCAGTACTTC. It specifies CASSLGEGLETQYF. The V and J genes are TRBV7-9 and TRBJ2-5; a weak D match, TRBD2 (5 bases). Germline values: CDR1 SEHNR, CDR2 FQNEAQ (reference sequence). The CDR3 extends over 14 amino acids. V lost 1 base to trimming and J lost 5 bases, with 11 bases between them.

This chain joins TRBV7-9 and TRBJ1-2, with D possibly TRBD1 on 6 matching bases. The V end lost 1 base, the J end lost 7 bases, and 13 bases lay between the germline ends. Germline V lookup: CDR1 SEHNR, CDR2 FQNEAQ (reference sequence). The CDR3 sequence is 14 residues long. The CDR3 protein is CASSLEEGVGGYTF. Here the CDR3 DNA reads TGTGCCAGCAGCTTAGAGGAGGGGGTCGGTGGCTACACCTTC.